What follows are 3 T cell receptor beta chains derived from one specimen sequenced in a study of Graves' ophthalmopathy and Graves' hyperthyroidism. Amplification of the TCR beta CDR3 regions used RNA transcripts (as template). Amplification began with first-round RT-PCR using HTBI primers, then second-round multiplex PCR was performed. Each CDR3 protein is one row after TCRdb ran MiXCR on the multiplex PCR reads. The sample records some 410,000 distinct CDR3 sequences, about 21% being singletons. Sequenced sample: peripheral blood. The origin of the receptors is a woman aged 18-29 years with stable Graves' hyperthyroidism.

This clonotype was seen many times. The gene calls are TRBV5-1 and TRBJ2-5; TRBD2 agrees at 9 bases. The CDR3 has 14 residues. V was pared by 0 bases and J by 3 bases, with 0 bases of the junction left unmatched. Germline CDR1 is SGHRS and CDR2 is YFSETQ. The CDR3 loop is CASSLASGEETQYF. The CDR3 nucleotides read TGCGCCAGCAGCTTGGCTAGCGGGGAAGAGACCCAGTACTTC.

The gene calls are TRBV6-1 and TRBJ1-5, with D uncertain. This CDR3 has 15 amino acids. Germline-derived CDR1 and CDR2 are MNHNS and SASEGT. The ends were cut back, 4 bases at V and 5 bases at J, with 15 bases in the middle. The CDR3 spells CASSVKGGRDQPQHF. The CDR3 region has the DNA TGTGCCAGCAGTGTTAAGGGAGGACGTGATCAGCCCCAGCATTTT.

This clonotype came up many times. At one end the junction does not follow the germline gene, possibly because of a read error. The rearrangement links TRBV11-1 to TRBJ2-2; either TRBD1 or TRBD2 may fit D (5 bases each). Germline values: CDR1 SGHAT, CDR2 FQDESV (reference sequence). The CDR3 extends over 16 amino acids. The CDR3 loop reads CASSLPDNANTGELFF. Written as DNA, the CDR3 is TGTGCCAGCAGCCTCCCGGACAACGCGAACACCGGGGAGCTGTTTTTC.